The TCR beta chain under discussion was sequenced for a study of technical replicates of blood from a handful of donors. V shed 5 bases, J shed 9 bases, and the junction held 12 bases outside the gene matches. Per germline, CDR1 SGHDT and CDR2 YYEEEE. This CDR3 contains 14 residues. Only in-frame clones appear in the TCRdb table, and some are missing; sequencing was by immunoSEQ multiplex PCR. Among about 84,000 clones, 95% to 98% were seen once, and the ten largest hold over 0.13%. The source material was T cells isolated from PBMCs. This clonotype originated in a human donor in good health. The J gene is TRBJ1-1, the V gene TRBV5-6; TRBD1 agrees at 8 bases. The CDR3 sequence is CASSKPDREGQAFF. The CDR3 bases are TGTGCCAGCAGTAAACCGGACAGGGAGGGGCAAGCTTTCTTT.